This paragraph reports one T cell receptor (beta chain). Its antigen is not known. This entry belongs to a study of blood T cells in healthy people across ages. Primers used in a second PCR of about 7 to 11 cycles were a sample-barcoded 5' primer and a J-beta primer mix. MiXCR was run by TCRdb on the 5' RACE reads, yielding one entry per CDR3 protein. The data show about 1.6 million distinct CDR3 sequences, about 32% seen once. From germline, CDR1 is GTSNPN and CDR2 SVGIG (reference sequence). The CDR3 runs 14 residues. Deletions cut 2 bases from V and 6 bases from J, with 13 bases between. Study results and caveats: The recorded TCR beta diversity per million T cells decreased in a roughly linear manner with age.

The origin of this receptor is a woman aged 25 to 39 in good health. The sequencing input was blood. The V call is TRBV30, the J call TRBJ1-4; D ambiguous. CDR3 nucleotides: TGTGCCTGGAGTTCCCCGGACGGAGATGAAAAACTGTTTTTT. Residues: CAWSSPDGDEKLFF.